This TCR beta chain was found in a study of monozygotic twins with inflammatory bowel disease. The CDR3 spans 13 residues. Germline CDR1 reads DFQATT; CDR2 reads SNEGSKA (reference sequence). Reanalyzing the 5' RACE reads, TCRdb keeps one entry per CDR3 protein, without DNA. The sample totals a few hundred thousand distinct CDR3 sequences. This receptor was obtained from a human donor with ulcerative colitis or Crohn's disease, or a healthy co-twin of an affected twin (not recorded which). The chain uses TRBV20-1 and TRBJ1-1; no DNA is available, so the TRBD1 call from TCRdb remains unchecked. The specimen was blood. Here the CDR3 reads CSASIIPGMGAFF.